This is a list of T cell receptor beta chains from one sample in a study of T cell responses to AZD1222 COVID-19 vaccine. Sequencing was performed with immunoSEQ multiplex PCR; in TCRdb, only in-frame clones are kept and a portion is missing. Here the sample spans 150,000 or so clones, 89% being singletons. This material consisted of peripheral blood, taken on day 0 of AZD1222 vaccination. The origin of the receptors is an adult in good health. The CDR3 runs from the conserved cysteine through the conserved F or W. A D gene is named only where the DNA matches it firmly. Where a row states a size, it is once, few, many or the class of an expanded clone; other rows omit it.

.	TRBV5-1	TRBJ1-2	.	TGCGCCAGCAGCTCGGGAATTAACTATGGCTACACCTTC	CASSSGINYGYTF
.	TRBV2	TRBJ1-6	.	TGTGCCAGCACTAGACGGGAGGAGTATAATTCACCCCTCCACTTT	CASTRREEYNSPLHF
.	TRBV19	TRBJ2-7	.	TGTGCCAGTAGAAGGTCAAGCTCCTACGAGCAGTACTTC	CASRRSSSYEQYF
.	TRBV10-3	TRBJ1-1	.	TGTGCCATGTCCGAGAGGGATAGAGGGGCCCTCACTGAAGCTTTCTTT	CAMSERDRGALTEAFF
.	TRBV24-1	TRBJ2-1	once	TGTGCCACCAGTGATCCCTCTCGGAGGGTGGAGCAGTTCTTC	CATSDPSRRVEQFF
.	TRBV4-1	TRBJ1-2	.	TGCGCCAGCAGCCAAGATAGGGCAGGGCTCTCCTATGGCTACACCTTC	CASSQDRAGLSYGYTF
.	TRBV10-3	TRBJ1-1	.	TGTGCCATCACAAGTAGAATGGGGCCGGATGGGACTGAAGCTTTCTTT	CAITSRMGPDGTEAFF
TRBD2	TRBV7-2	TRBJ2-1	.	TGTGCCAGCAGCTTACGGCATTTTCCCTCTAGCGGGAGTCGGAATGAGCAGTTCTTC	CASSLRHFPSSGSRNEQFF
.	TRBV6-2/TRBV6-3	TRBJ1-2	.	TGTGCCAGCAGTTTTTATGGGACACGCGATGGCTACACCTTC	CASSFYGTRDGYTF
TRBD2	TRBV7-3	TRBJ2-3	.	TGTGCCAGTAGCGGGAGCGGAAGCACAGATACGCAGTATTTT	CASSGSGSTDTQYF
.	TRBV6-5	TRBJ2-1	.	TGTGCCAGCAGTTGGACAGCTCGCTCCTACAATGAGCAGTTCTTC	CASSWTARSYNEQFF
TRBD1	TRBV28	TRBJ1-2	.	TGTGCCAGCAGTGACCCGGGACAGGGGGCGCGGGGCTACACCTTC	CASSDPGQGARGYTF
.	TRBV7-2	TRBJ1-5	.	TGTGCCAGCAGCTCGACAGTAGATCAGCCCCAGCATTTT	CASSSTVDQPQHF
.	TRBV2	TRBJ1-2	.	TGTGCCAGCAGGATACAGGGTAGTTCGGTCTATGGCTACACCTTC	CASRIQGSSVYGYTF
TRBD1	TRBV9	TRBJ1-2	.	TGTGCCAGCAGCGCCCAGACAGGGGTTCAGAGTGGCTACACCTTC	CASSAQTGVQSGYTF
.	TRBV5-4	TRBJ1-2	few	TGTGCCAGCAGCTTGCCCCTAGGGAGTGGCTACACCTTC	CASSLPLGSGYTF
.	TRBV28	TRBJ1-5	.	TGTGCCAGCAGTCAAACAGGCGGGGGCAATCAGCCCCAGCATTTT	CASSQTGGGNQPQHF
.	TRBV30	TRBJ2-7	once	TGTGCCTGGAGGGCCCACCACGAGCAGTACTTC	CAWRAHHEQYF
.	TRBV7-2	TRBJ1-5	once	TGTGCCAGCAGCTTAGGCCCTGACAGGCCTTATCAGCCCCAGCATTTT	CASSLGPDRPYQPQHF
.	TRBV7-9	TRBJ2-3	.	TGTGCCAGCAGCTTGATGGTCACAGATACGCAGTATTTT	CASSLMVTDTQYF
.	TRBV28	TRBJ2-1	.	TGTGCCAGCATAGGAGTCTCCTACAATGAGCAGTTCTTC	CASIGVSYNEQFF
TRBD2	TRBV4-3	TRBJ2-4	.	TGCGCCAGCAGCCACGGACTAGCGGTAGCCAAAAACATTCAGTACTTC	CASSHGLAVAKNIQYF
.	TRBV11-2	TRBJ2-3	.	TGTGCCAGCAGCTTCCGGGACATTCTCACAGATACGCAGTATTTT	CASSFRDILTDTQYF
TRBD2	TRBV19	TRBJ2-4	once	TGTGCCAGTACCATTAGCGGGAGGGGAAACATTCAGTACTTC	CASTISGRGNIQYF
.	TRBV6-2/TRBV6-3	TRBJ2-5	.	TGTGCCAGCAGTTACATCCGGACAGCTCAAGAGACCCAGTACTTC	CASSYIRTAQETQYF
.	TRBV4-2	TRBJ1-1	once	TGTGCCAGCAGCCCTTACCCCAGGGGTAGGGACACTGAAGCTTTCTTT	CASSPYPRGRDTEAFF
.	TRBV23-1	TRBJ2-1	.	TGCGTCTGGGACAGGTGCGGGAGGGCCCGCGATGAGCAGTTCTTC	CVWDRCGRARDEQFF
TRBD2	TRBV28	TRBJ2-7	.	TGTGCCAGCAGTTTGATGGCTAGCGGGGACTACGAGCAGTACTTC	CASSLMASGDYEQYF
.	TRBV4-2	TRBJ1-5	.	TGTGCCAGCAGCCAAGTGATGCAGAGGAGCAATCAGCCCCAGCATTTT	CASSQVMQRSNQPQHF
.	TRBV3-1/TRBV3-2	TRBJ2-1	.	TGTGCCAGCAGCCCTTGGACTGACCTAAATGAGCAGTTCTTC	CASSPWTDLNEQFF
.	TRBV7-2	TRBJ2-7	.	TGTGCCAGCAGCTTAGTCTGGGACGCTTCCTACGAGCAGTACTTC	CASSLVWDASYEQYF
.	TRBV21-1	TRBJ1-1	few	TGTGCCAGCAGCAACCGGGACCACACTGAAGCTTTCTTT	CASSNRDHTEAFF
TRBD2	TRBV7-2	TRBJ2-1	.	TGTGCCAGCAGCTCCGGAGCGGGATGGTCCTACAATGAGCAGTTCTTC	CASSSGAGWSYNEQFF
TRBD1	TRBV6-4	TRBJ2-1	.	TGTGCCAGCAGTGCCGGGACAGGGTCCTACAATGAGCAGTTCTTC	CASSAGTGSYNEQFF
.	TRBV18	TRBJ2-6	.	TGTGCCAGCTCACCTACAGTCGGTGGGGCCAACGTCCTGACTTTC	CASSPTVGGANVLTF
.	TRBV6-2/TRBV6-3	TRBJ2-7	.	TGTGCCAGCAGTCCCCTCGGAGGGCTCGTCCACGAGCAGTACTTC	CASSPLGGLVHEQYF
.	TRBV19	TRBJ1-2	.	TGTGCCAGTAGTACGCGTTTTGACAACTATGGCTACACCTTC	CASSTRFDNYGYTF
TRBD2	TRBV19	TRBJ2-2	.	TGTGCCAGTAGCCCGGGGGGGGGACTAGCCCGCGGCGGGGAGCTGTTTTTT	CASSPGGGLARGGELFF
.	TRBV28	TRBJ2-5	few	TGTGCCAGCATGGGACGTAAGAACCAAGAGACCCAGTACTTC	CASMGRKNQETQYF
TRBD1	TRBV19	TRBJ2-2	.	TGTGCCAGTAGTATAGATCTGACAGGGTTGACCGGGGAGCTGTTTTTT	CASSIDLTGLTGELFF
.	TRBV5-8	TRBJ2-1	.	TGTGCCAGCAGCTTGTCGCCTGCGGACTACAATGAGCAGTTCTTC	CASSLSPADYNEQFF
.	TRBV27	TRBJ1-5	.	TGTGCCAGCAGTTTTGGGAACGGATTCAATCAGCCCCAGCATTTT	CASSFGNGFNQPQHF
.	TRBV9	TRBJ2-1	.	TGTGCCAGCAGCCCCCACTACAATGAGCAGTTCTTC	CASSPHYNEQFF
.	TRBV6-6	TRBJ1-1	.	TGTGCCAGCAGTTATACTGGGCCCTCGAGCGCTGAAGCTTTCTTT	CASSYTGPSSAEAFF
TRBD1	TRBV19	TRBJ1-3	.	TGTGCCAGTACCCTCTGGGCGAGGGGGCTTGGAAACACCATATATTTT	CASTLWARGLGNTIYF
.	TRBV7-2	TRBJ1-2	.	TGTGCCAGCAGCTTAGGCCTAGGGGTCAATGGCTACACCTTC	CASSLGLGVNGYTF
TRBD1	TRBV25-1	TRBJ2-1	.	TGTGCCAGCAGTGACCCGACAGGGTGGTCCTACAATGAGCAGTTCTTC	CASSDPTGWSYNEQFF
.	TRBV5-1	TRBJ1-4	.	TGCGCCAGCAGCTTGGCCTCAGGGGCAGAAAAACTGTTTTTT	CASSLASGAEKLFF
.	TRBV12-3/TRBV12-4	TRBJ1-2	.	TGTGCCAGCAGTTTAGCCGCCAACTATGGCTACACCTTC	CASSLAANYGYTF
TRBD1	TRBV28	TRBJ2-7	.	TGTGCCAGCAGTTTCAGTGGACAGGGCCGCCCCTACGAGCAGTACTTC	CASSFSGQGRPYEQYF
TRBD1	TRBV2	TRBJ2-3	.	TGTGCCAGCAACCGGGACAGGGGGCCTTCAGATACGCAGTATTTT	CASNRDRGPSDTQYF
.	TRBV27	TRBJ2-1	.	TGTGCCAGCAGTTTATCCCTAGCGTCGAGCTCCTACAATGAGCAGTTCTTC	CASSLSLASSSYNEQFF
TRBD1	TRBV6-2/TRBV6-3	TRBJ2-7	.	TGTGCCAGCAGCGTGGGACAGACTGGCCTGATCGGGCAGTACTTC	CASSVGQTGLIGQYF
.	TRBV10-2	TRBJ2-7	.	TGCGCCAGCAGGTTACAGGGATCCTACGAGCAGTACTTC	CASRLQGSYEQYF